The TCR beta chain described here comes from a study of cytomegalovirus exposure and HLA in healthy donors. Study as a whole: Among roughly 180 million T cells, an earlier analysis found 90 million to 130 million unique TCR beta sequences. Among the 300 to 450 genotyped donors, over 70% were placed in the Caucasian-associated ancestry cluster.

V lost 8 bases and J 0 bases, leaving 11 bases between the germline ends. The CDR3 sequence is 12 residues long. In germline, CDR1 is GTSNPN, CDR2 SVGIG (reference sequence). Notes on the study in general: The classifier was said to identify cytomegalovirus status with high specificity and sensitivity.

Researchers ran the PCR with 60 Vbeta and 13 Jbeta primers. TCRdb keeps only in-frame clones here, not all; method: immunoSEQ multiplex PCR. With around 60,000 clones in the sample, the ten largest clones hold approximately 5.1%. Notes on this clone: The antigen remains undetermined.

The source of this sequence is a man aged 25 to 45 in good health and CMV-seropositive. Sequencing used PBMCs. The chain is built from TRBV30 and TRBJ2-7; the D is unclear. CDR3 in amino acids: CAVGWNSYEQYF. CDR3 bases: TGTGCCGTCGGGTGGAACTCCTACGAGCAGTACTTC.